These T cell receptor beta chains were read from a single sample in a study of shared clonotypes between healthy human individuals. Profiling relied on immunoSEQ multiplex PCR, and the TCRdb table lists in-frame clones only, not all of them. The sample yields 450,000 to 500,000 clones, about 82% seen once. Sequences were obtained from PBMCs. The receptors were sampled from a woman aged 40 to 49 in good health. Some clones in this sample may be carry-over from other donors' samples. Each CDR3 is given with its conserved first and last residue. The D gene is left open where the match is weak. Some rows mark clone size as missing; the rest say once, few, many or name a class of expanded clone.

J gene: TRBJ2-7; clone size: -; CDR3 length: 15; V gene: TRBV19; D gene: TRBD1; CDR3 DNA: TGTGCCAGTAGTTTTCGCGACAGGGAGACCTACGAGCAGTACTTC; CDR3 protein: CASSFRDRETYEQYF
J gene: TRBJ2-1; clone size: -; CDR3 length: 12; V gene: TRBV7-2; D gene: -; CDR3 DNA: TGTGCCAGCAGCTTTAGCGGCACTGAGCAGTTCTTC; CDR3 protein: CASSFSGTEQFF
J gene: TRBJ2-3; clone size: -; CDR3 length: 19; V gene: TRBV5-1; D gene: TRBD2; CDR3 DNA: TGCGCCAGCAGCTCGCCACTAGCGGGAGGGGTTTTTAGCACAGATACGCAGTATTTT; CDR3 protein: CASSSPLAGGVFSTDTQYF
J gene: TRBJ2-7; clone size: -; CDR3 length: 13; V gene: TRBV10-3; D gene: TRBD2; CDR3 DNA: TGTGCCACCAGGGGGACTAGCGACCCGGAGCAGTACTTC; CDR3 protein: CATRGTSDPEQYF
J gene: TRBJ2-7; clone size: -; CDR3 length: 13; V gene: TRBV28; D gene: TRBD1; CDR3 DNA: TGTGCCAGCAGTTTCCGGGACAGAAGCGAGCAGTACTTC; CDR3 protein: CASSFRDRSEQYF
J gene: TRBJ2-1; clone size: -; CDR3 length: 13; V gene: TRBV2; D gene: -; CDR3 DNA: TGTGCCAGCAGTGAAGGGCAGACCAATGAGCAGTTCTTC; CDR3 protein: CASSEGQTNEQFF
J gene: TRBJ2-2; clone size: few; CDR3 length: 17; V gene: TRBV5-1; D gene: TRBD2; CDR3 DNA: TGCGCCAGCAGCTTGATTAGCGGGAGTGTGGGGACCGGGGAGCTGTTTTTT; CDR3 protein: CASSLISGSVGTGELFF
J gene: TRBJ2-3; clone size: -; CDR3 length: 13; V gene: TRBV5-4; D gene: TRBD2; CDR3 DNA: TGTGCTAGCAGCTTGGAGGCGGGAGGGGGGCAGTATTTT; CDR3 protein: CASSLEAGGGQYF
J gene: TRBJ2-1; clone size: once; CDR3 length: 13; V gene: TRBV6-6; D gene: -; CDR3 DNA: TGTGCCAGCAGCAATAGCGGCTACAATGAGCAGTTCTTC; CDR3 protein: CASSNSGYNEQFF
J gene: TRBJ2-3; clone size: -; CDR3 length: 14; V gene: TRBV2; D gene: -; CDR3 DNA: TGTGCCAGCAAAGTGGGACAAAACACAGATACGCAGTATTTT; CDR3 protein: CASKVGQNTDTQYF
J gene: TRBJ2-3; clone size: -; CDR3 length: 15; V gene: TRBV5-1; D gene: -; CDR3 DNA: TGCGCCAGCAGCTTGGGGGCGTCTCAAACAGATACGCAGTATTTT; CDR3 protein: CASSLGASQTDTQYF
J gene: TRBJ1-1; clone size: -; CDR3 length: 13; V gene: TRBV29-1; D gene: -; CDR3 DNA: TGCAGCGTTGCAACAGAACTGAACACTGAAGCTTTCTTT; CDR3 protein: CSVATELNTEAFF
J gene: TRBJ1-1; clone size: -; CDR3 length: 12; V gene: TRBV29-1; D gene: -; CDR3 DNA: TGCAGCGTTGAAGATCTTCCGACGGATGCTTTCTTT; CDR3 protein: CSVEDLPTDAFF
J gene: TRBJ2-7; clone size: once; CDR3 length: 13; V gene: TRBV29-1; D gene: -; CDR3 DNA: TGCAGCGTTGAAGGTGAAGGGGGGTCGGAGCAGTACTTC; CDR3 protein: CSVEGEGGSEQYF
J gene: TRBJ2-7; clone size: -; CDR3 length: 15; V gene: TRBV7-2; D gene: TRBD2; CDR3 DNA: TGTGCCAGCAGCTTTAGCGGGATTTACTCCTACGAGCAGTACTTC; CDR3 protein: CASSFSGIYSYEQYF
J gene: TRBJ2-2; clone size: -; CDR3 length: 16; V gene: TRBV25-1; D gene: -; CDR3 DNA: TGTGCCAGCAGTGTCCAGATTAAAGGCAGGACCGGGGAGCTGTTTTTT; CDR3 protein: CASSVQIKGRTGELFF
J gene: TRBJ2-5; clone size: -; CDR3 length: 13; V gene: TRBV5-7; D gene: -; CDR3 DNA: TGTGCCAGCAGCTTGTACAACCAAGAGACCCAGTACTTC; CDR3 protein: CASSLYNQETQYF
J gene: TRBJ1-1; clone size: -; CDR3 length: 15; V gene: TRBV11-2; D gene: TRBD1; CDR3 DNA: TGTGCCAGCAGCTTCTACAGGGGGCAGAACACTGAAGCTTTCTTT; CDR3 protein: CASSFYRGQNTEAFF
J gene: TRBJ1-3; clone size: -; CDR3 length: 15; V gene: TRBV5-6; D gene: -; CDR3 DNA: TGTGCCAGCAGCAGTAACAGGGTTGCGGGAAACACCATATATTTT; CDR3 protein: CASSSNRVAGNTIYF
J gene: TRBJ1-4; clone size: -; CDR3 length: 19; V gene: TRBV4-3; D gene: -; CDR3 DNA: TGCGCCAGCAGCCAAGATGGAGGGGGGACTCCGTACTCTAATGAAAAACTGTTTTTT; CDR3 protein: CASSQDGGGTPYSNEKLFF
J gene: TRBJ1-5; clone size: -; CDR3 length: 14; V gene: TRBV27; D gene: -; CDR3 DNA: TGTGCCAGCAGTCCCGTCCGGGAGGATCAGCCCCAGCATTTT; CDR3 protein: CASSPVREDQPQHF
J gene: TRBJ2-5; clone size: -; CDR3 length: 21; V gene: TRBV4-1; D gene: TRBD2; CDR3 DNA: TGCGCCAGCAGTCGAAGCCTGGACAGAAGGACTAGCCCTCGAGGAATAGAGACCCAGTACTTC; CDR3 protein: CASSRSLDRRTSPRGIETQYF
J gene: TRBJ2-7; clone size: -; CDR3 length: 13; V gene: TRBV28; D gene: TRBD1; CDR3 DNA: TGTGCCAGCAGTCGCAGGGGGTATTACGAGCAGTACTTC; CDR3 protein: CASSRRGYYEQYF
J gene: TRBJ1-6; clone size: few; CDR3 length: 13; V gene: TRBV2; D gene: -; CDR3 DNA: TGTGCCAGCAGTGAATTAGAGGTCGAATCCCTCCACTTT; CDR3 protein: CASSELEVESLHF
J gene: TRBJ2-7; clone size: -; CDR3 length: 17; V gene: TRBV12-1; D gene: -; CDR3 DNA: TGTGCCAGCAGCCTGGCTGGAGATAGCGGTAACTCCTACGAGCAGTACTTC; CDR3 protein: CASSLAGDSGNSYEQYF
J gene: TRBJ2-3; clone size: -; CDR3 length: 14; V gene: TRBV29-1; D gene: TRBD2; CDR3 DNA: TGCAGCGCTTCCGATGCGGGAGGCTCAGATACGCAGTATTTT; CDR3 protein: CSASDAGGSDTQYF
J gene: TRBJ2-7; clone size: once; CDR3 length: 15; V gene: TRBV7-2; D gene: TRBD1; CDR3 DNA: TGTGCCAGCAGCTTTACAGGGGGCGAAACCTACGAGCAGTACTTC; CDR3 protein: CASSFTGGETYEQYF
J gene: TRBJ2-2; clone size: -; CDR3 length: 14; V gene: TRBV7-6; D gene: TRBD2; CDR3 DNA: TGTGCCAGCACCCGGACTAGCGAGGGCGGGGAGCTGTTTTTT; CDR3 protein: CASTRTSEGGELFF
J gene: TRBJ1-1; clone size: -; CDR3 length: 14; V gene: TRBV18; D gene: -; CDR3 DNA: TGTGCCAGCTCACGGAACCGGGACGGGACTGAAGCTTTCTTT; CDR3 protein: CASSRNRDGTEAFF
J gene: TRBJ2-1; clone size: -; CDR3 length: 15; V gene: TRBV28; D gene: -; CDR3 DNA: TGTGCCAGCAGTTTTCAGGGTTTCTCATACAATGAGCAGTTCTTC; CDR3 protein: CASSFQGFSYNEQFF
J gene: TRBJ2-7; clone size: -; CDR3 length: 13; V gene: TRBV5-1; D gene: TRBD2; CDR3 DNA: TGCGCCAGCCGGGCTAGCGGAACCTACGAGCAGTACTTC; CDR3 protein: CASRASGTYEQYF
J gene: TRBJ2-7; clone size: -; CDR3 length: 15; V gene: TRBV4-1; D gene: TRBD2; CDR3 DNA: TGCGCCAGCAGCCAAATCCGGGACTACCTCTACGAGCAGTACTTC; CDR3 protein: CASSQIRDYLYEQYF
J gene: TRBJ1-3; clone size: -; CDR3 length: 14; V gene: TRBV5-8; D gene: -; CDR3 DNA: TGTGCCAGCACCTCACGGACGGCAGGCCACACCATATATTTT; CDR3 protein: CASTSRTAGHTIYF
J gene: TRBJ2-3; clone size: -; CDR3 length: 18; V gene: TRBV5-1; D gene: TRBD2; CDR3 DNA: TGCGCCAGCAGCTTGGTGGTGGCTAGCGGGAGGCACACAGATACGCAGTATTTT; CDR3 protein: CASSLVVASGRHTDTQYF
J gene: TRBJ1-1; clone size: once; CDR3 length: 15; V gene: TRBV2; D gene: -; CDR3 DNA: TGTGCCAGCAGTGTCCAGGGTGTCTTGAACACTGAAGCTCTCTTT; CDR3 protein: CASSVQGVLNTEALF
J gene: TRBJ2-2; clone size: -; CDR3 length: 19; V gene: TRBV15; D gene: -; CDR3 DNA: TGTGCCACCAGCAGAGATAAATCCGTCAGGCTGCCGAACACCGGGGAGCTGTTTTTT; CDR3 protein: CATSRDKSVRLPNTGELFF
J gene: TRBJ1-1; clone size: -; CDR3 length: 15; V gene: TRBV2; D gene: TRBD1; CDR3 DNA: TGTGCCAGCAGTCTAGGGACAGGGAGACGTACTGAAGCTTTCTTT; CDR3 protein: CASSLGTGRRTEAFF
J gene: TRBJ2-1; clone size: -; CDR3 length: 15; V gene: TRBV11-2; D gene: TRBD2; CDR3 DNA: TGTGCCAGCACCCTCGGGACTAGCGGAGACAATGAGCAGTTCTTC; CDR3 protein: CASTLGTSGDNEQFF
J gene: TRBJ2-2; clone size: few; CDR3 length: 17; V gene: TRBV7-2; D gene: TRBD1; CDR3 DNA: TGTGCCAGCAGCTTAAAGGACAGGGGGCCGAACACCGGGGAGCTGTTTTTT; CDR3 protein: CASSLKDRGPNTGELFF
J gene: TRBJ1-2; clone size: -; CDR3 length: 14; V gene: TRBV7-8; D gene: -; CDR3 DNA: TGTGCCAGCAGCTTAGCGCGGACAGCCGGAGGCTACACCTTC; CDR3 protein: CASSLARTAGGYTF
J gene: TRBJ1-6; clone size: -; CDR3 length: 16; V gene: TRBV28; D gene: TRBD1; CDR3 DNA: TGTGCCAGCAGTCCCCCAGTTGGGACAGGGAGGTCACCCCTCCACTTT; CDR3 protein: CASSPPVGTGRSPLHF
J gene: TRBJ2-1; clone size: -; CDR3 length: 14; V gene: TRBV28; D gene: TRBD1; CDR3 DNA: TGTGCCAGCAGTGAAACGGGACAGTACAATGAGCAGTTCTTC; CDR3 protein: CASSETGQYNEQFF
J gene: TRBJ2-7; clone size: -; CDR3 length: 13; V gene: TRBV11-3; D gene: -; CDR3 DNA: TGTGCCAGCAGCTTAGTTGGGGGCTACGAGCAGTACTTC; CDR3 protein: CASSLVGGYEQYF
J gene: TRBJ2-7; clone size: -; CDR3 length: 12; V gene: TRBV29-1; D gene: -; CDR3 DNA: TGCAGCGTCGCCAGTTCATCCTACGAGCAGTACTTC; CDR3 protein: CSVASSSYEQYF
J gene: TRBJ2-1; clone size: -; CDR3 length: 11; V gene: TRBV6-1; D gene: -; CDR3 DNA: TGTGCCAGCAGTGGGAGGAATGAGCAGTTCTTC; CDR3 protein: CASSGRNEQFF
J gene: TRBJ1-2; clone size: -; CDR3 length: 17; V gene: TRBV11-3; D gene: -; CDR3 DNA: TGTGCCAGCAGCCCCGTTTACTGGGTGGGGTGTGACTATGGCTACACCTTC; CDR3 protein: CASSPVYWVGCDYGYTF
J gene: TRBJ1-3; clone size: -; CDR3 length: 16; V gene: TRBV4-3; D gene: -; CDR3 DNA: TGCGCCAGCAGTCAAGGGCCACAGTCCTCTGGAAACACCATATATTTT; CDR3 protein: CASSQGPQSSGNTIYF
J gene: TRBJ2-7; clone size: once; CDR3 length: 14; V gene: TRBV5-1; D gene: -; CDR3 DNA: TGCGCCAGCAGCTTGGACGGAGTTTCCTACGAGCAGTACTTC; CDR3 protein: CASSLDGVSYEQYF
J gene: TRBJ1-5; clone size: -; CDR3 length: 15; V gene: TRBV18; D gene: TRBD1; CDR3 DNA: TGTGCCAGCTCACCACAGGGGGCCAGCAATCAGCCCCAGCATTTT; CDR3 protein: CASSPQGASNQPQHF